This TCR beta chain was found in a study of beta chain features in type 1 diabetes. Study-level information: The patient and healthy donor groups were comparable for age, gender and cell yields. General observations from the study: Sampled from patients, naive, central memory and Treg TCRB repertoires appeared more similar than those sampled from healthy donors.

The isolated RNA, all of it, was reverse transcribed, so expressed TCRB transcripts were what got sequenced. TCRdb's table, derived via immunoSEQ multiplex PCR, lists solely in-frame clones and lacks some. The data contain some 900,000 clones, 17% of them seen just once; the ten biggest clones take up roughly 0.025%. This CDR3 comprises 15 residues. Trimming cost V 1 base and J 4 bases, with 10 bases left between them. Germline V gene sequence: CDR1 SEHNR, CDR2 FQNEAQ (reference sequence). As to this clone: What it recognizes is unknown.

The rearrangement joins TRBV7-9 to TRBJ2-2; TRBD2 might be the D (6 bases). The sequence derives from a woman aged 18-29 years in good health. The material sequenced was naive CD4+ T cells from blood. This CDR3 is CASSLVGGSTGELFF. Here the CDR3 DNA reads TGTGCCAGCAGCTTAGTGGGAGGCAGCACCGGGGAGCTGTTTTTT.